Listed here are 10 T cell receptor beta chains from one sample, sequenced in a study of T cell repertoires in cytomegalovirus infection. Each CDR3 protein is one row after TCRdb ran MiXCR on the reads. The sample includes 830,000 or so distinct CDR3 sequences, approximately 29% of them seen just once. The antigens for these receptors are not known. The starting material was cultured CD8+ T cells from PBMCs, obtained from culture after CMV antigen stimulation. All receptors derive from a human donor in good health (CMV status not recorded). Some clones in this sample may be carry-over from other donors' samples.

This clonotype has more than one count but fewer than ten. V usage is TRBV6-2 or TRBV6-3 and J usage is TRBJ2-2; 10 bases fit TRBD2. CDR1 and CDR2 from the germline V gene are MNHEY and SVGEGT. V trimming: 2 bases; J trimming: 6 bases; junction bases outside the gene matches: 3. The CDR3 contains 15 residues. CDR3 nucleotides: TGTGCCAGCAGTTACATCAGCGGGGGGGCCGGGGAGCTGTTTTTT. It specifies CASSYISGGAGELFF.

The CDR3 spells CANRVDISSNQPQHF. DNA for the CDR3: TGTGCCAACAGAGTCGACATTTCGAGCAATCAGCCCCAGCATTTT. This chain uses TRBV6-6 with TRBJ1-5, with D unresolved. Germline loops: CDR1 MNHNY, CDR2 SVGAGI (reference sequence). This CDR3 has 15 amino acids. V was trimmed by 10 bases and J by 1 base, leaving 17 bases between them.

There are many counts of this clonotype. V usage is TRBV7-2 and J usage is TRBJ2-1; a weak D match, TRBD2 (6 bases). The CDR3 consists of 14 residues. CDR1 and CDR2 (germline): SGHTA, FQGNSA. Deletions cut 5 bases from V and 3 bases from J, with 11 bases between. The CDR3: CASSPWGDYNEQFF. Written as DNA, the CDR3 is TGTGCCAGCAGCCCTTGGGGGGACTACAATGAGCAGTTCTTC.

Turning to this clonotype: At one end, the junction sequence differs from germline, possibly due to a read error. This chain joins TRBV4-1 and TRBJ2-1; perhaps TRBD2 as D (6 bases). This CDR3 is 16 amino acids long. CDR1 is MGHRA and CDR2 is YSYEKL in the germline V gene. The CDR3 DNA follows: TGTGCCAGCAGTGCACTAGCTCCCGCGGGGAGCAATGAGCAGTTCTTC. Residues: CASSALAPAGSNEQFF.

Here the CDR3 reads CASSQVQGLDSPLHF. CDR3 DNA: TGTGCCAGCAGCCAAGTGCAGGGCCTGGATTCACCCCTCCACTTT. The V gene is TRBV4-2, the J gene TRBJ1-6; D might be TRBD1 (5 bases). The CDR3 has 15 amino acids. V was pared by 1 base and J by 8 bases, with 12 bases between. Germline V lookup: CDR1 LGHNA, CDR2 YNFKEQ.

The V and J genes are TRBV20-1 and TRBJ2-2; possible D gene TRBD1, 6 bases. Germline-derived CDR1 and CDR2 are DFQATT and SNEGSKA (reference sequence). This CDR3 contains 13 residues. The V end lost 4 bases, the J end lost 6 bases, and 12 bases lay between the germline ends. The CDR3 DNA sequence: TGCAGTGCTATCTCAGGGGAATCCGGGGAGCTGTTTTTT. It is translated as CSAISGESGELFF.

The chain joins TRBV6-2 or TRBV6-3 to TRBJ2-7; TRBD1 aligns across 9 bases. The V gene's germline CDR1 is MNHEY and CDR2 SVGEGT. The CDR3 runs 18 residues. V trimming: 5 bases; J trimming: 6 bases; junction bases outside the gene matches: 20. The DNA of the CDR3 is TGTGCCAGCAGTCCCCGGGACAGGGCCTACCTCGGGAGCGGCGAGCAGTACGTC. It encodes CASSPRDRAYLGSGEQYV.

This clonotype has more than one count but fewer than ten. The genes are TRBV7-6 and TRBJ2-3; 7 nucleotides line up with TRBD2. The germline gives CDR1 SGHVS, CDR2 FNYEAQ. J lost 5 bases, V lost 2 bases, and 10 bases had no gene match. This CDR3 has 16 amino acids. The CDR3 bases are TGTGCCAGCAGCTTATCTTGGGGGGGGTCGGTAGATACGCAGTATTTT. Protein sequence: CASSLSWGGSVDTQYF.

This clonotype was seen only a few times. The chain uses TRBV7-2 and TRBJ2-5, with D maybe TRBD2 (7 bases). The CDR3 is 16 amino acids. V lost 4 bases, J lost 0 bases, and 15 bases lay in between. CDR1 SGHTA and CDR2 FQGNSA come from the germline V gene. The CDR3 protein is CASSSKGGGYQETQYF. The CDR3 coding sequence is TGTGCCAGCAGCTCAAAGGGGGGGGGGTACCAAGAGACCCAGTACTTC.

V is TRBV7-9 and J is TRBJ1-2; TRBD1 aligns across 7 bases. Germline loops: CDR1 SEHNR, CDR2 FQNEAQ (reference sequence). Trimming cost V 4 bases and J 4 bases; bases outside gene matches: 12. This CDR3 is 16 amino acids long. The CDR3 DNA reads as TGTGCCAGCAGCTCCGTCCCGGACAGGAACCCCTATGGCTACACCTTC. Residues: CASSSVPDRNPYGYTF.